This T cell receptor (beta chain) was obtained from a study of cytomegalovirus exposure and HLA in healthy donors. The donors were healthy bone marrow donors. The PCR ran on 60 Vbeta and 13 Jbeta primers. Here immunoSEQ multiplex PCR was the method, and the copy in TCRdb shows in-frame clones only, minus some. The sample lists over 100,000 clones, about 80% occurring once. This CDR3 is 14 amino acids long. The junction had 4 bases not matched to a gene; V was cut back by 2 bases and J by 10 bases. Germline V CDR1 and CDR2: MNHEY, SMNVEV (reference sequence). Points on this clone: The target antigen is unknown.

Study-wide results and caveats: The authors reported that TCR beta sequences could predict HLA-A and HLA-B alleles. These predictions were accurate for most subjects in the first cohort. Most TCR sequences were uncommon, yet certain public TCRs appeared in many donors. Indistinguishability led to the exclusion of some V segments, TRBV6-2 and TRBV6-3 included.

This sequence originates from a woman aged 45-65 years in good health and CMV-seropositive. J is TRBJ2-1 and V is TRBV27, with 11 bases lining up with TRBD2. The sequenced sample was PBMCs. DNA of the CDR3: TGTGCCAGCAGTTTAGCTAGCGGGAGGAAAGAGCAGTTCTTC. Translating gives CASSLASGRKEQFF.